Listed below are T cell receptor beta chains from one sample, sequenced in a study of shared clonotypes between healthy human individuals. The assay was immunoSEQ multiplex PCR, and TCRdb's table has in-frame clones only and misses some. The repertoire holds approximately 840,000 clones, 90% to 97% seen once, with less than 0.25% in the top ten. The sequenced sample consisted of naive CD8+ T cells sorted from blood. The origin of the receptors is a man in his thirties or forties in good health. Each CDR3 is given with its conserved first and last residue. D genes are given only for firm matches. Clone size, where shown, is once, few, many, or a class for clones that have expanded.

>-|once|TRBJ2-3|TRBV13
TGTGCCAGCAGCCCCGGAGACCGGGGCCTAAGGGATACGCAGTATTTT
CASSPGDRGLRDTQYF
>-|-|TRBJ2-2|TRBV28
TGTGCCAGCAGTCCCATAGATACCGGGGAGCTGTTTTTT
CASSPIDTGELFF
>-|-|TRBJ2-7|TRBV27
TGTGCCAGCAGTTTCGGACACCAGGTTGGTGAGCAGTACTTC
CASSFGHQVGEQYF
>-|-|TRBJ1-4|TRBV2
TGTGCCAGCAGTGCTGATGGGGGGGGAAATGAAAAACTGTTTTTT
CASSADGGGNEKLFF
>-|few|TRBJ1-5|TRBV9
TGTGCCAGCAGCGTAGGGGATAGCAATCAGCCCCAGCATTTT
CASSVGDSNQPQHF
>TRBD1|-|TRBJ2-3|TRBV28
TGTGCCACCTTAAACCGACAGGGGGCTAGCACAGATACGCAGTATTTT
CATLNRQGASTDTQYF
>-|-|TRBJ2-5|TRBV7-2
TGTGCCAGCAGCTTCGGTTTCGGCCAGGGGGAGACCCAGTACTTC
CASSFGFGQGETQYF
>-|-|TRBJ1-1|TRBV4-1
TGCGCCAGCAGCCAAGGGGTAACAGGGAACACTGAAGCTTTCTTT
CASSQGVTGNTEAFF
>-|-|TRBJ2-1|TRBV11-2
TGTGCCAGCAGCGAGGGGTCGCAAGCCGAGCAGTTCTTC
CASSEGSQAEQFF
>TRBD2|-|TRBJ2-7|TRBV27
TGTGCCAGCAGTGAACAGGGACTAGCGGGGACCGAGCAGTACTTC
CASSEQGLAGTEQYF
>TRBD2|-|TRBJ2-7|TRBV7-9
TGTGCCAGCAGCCCCAGGGAGGGCCGGCTGTCCTACGAGCAGTACTTC
CASSPREGRLSYEQYF
>-|-|TRBJ2-7|TRBV10-3
TGTGCCATCAGTGAGTCCCGGACAGGAGGGAACGAGCAGTACTTC
CAISESRTGGNEQYF
>-|-|TRBJ1-2|TRBV9
TGTGCCAGCAGGGGCGGTTGGCAGGGGACCTATGGCTACACCTTC
CASRGGWQGTYGYTF
>-|-|TRBJ2-7|TRBV4-1
TGCGCCAGCAGCCAAGTCCCCCTTTACGAGCAGTACTTC
CASSQVPLYEQYF
>TRBD1|-|TRBJ2-5|TRBV27
TGTGCCAGCACTAGGACAGGGGGCGCGATCGGGACCCAGTACTTC
CASTRTGGAIGTQYF
>-|-|TRBJ2-1|TRBV6-4
TGTGCCAGCAGTGAAAGTCCGCGGTACAATGAGCAGTTCTTC
CASSESPRYNEQFF
>-|-|TRBJ2-7|TRBV27
TGTGCCAGCAGTCCGACTTGGGGAGCCTACGAGCAGTACTTC
CASSPTWGAYEQYF
>-|-|TRBJ1-5|TRBV19
TGTGCCAGTAGTATAGAAGCCATTAACAGGGCACAGCCCCAGCATTTT
CASSIEAINRAQPQHF
>TRBD1|-|TRBJ2-1|TRBV29-1
TGCAGCTCTCGTGGGACCTCAGGGGGCTCCTACAATGAGCAGTTCTTC
CSSRGTSGGSYNEQFF
>-|-|TRBJ2-2|TRBV5-1
TGCGCCAGCAGCTTGGTTCTGGGCGGACCGCCGAACACCGGGGAGCTGTTTTTT
CASSLVLGGPPNTGELFF
>-|-|TRBJ2-5|TRBV6-5
TGTGCCAGCAGTAGGGCGGGGACCCAGTACTTC
CASSRAGTQYF
>-|-|TRBJ2-7|TRBV4-1
TGCGCCAGCAGCCTCCGACAGGGAGCGGGCGAGCAGTACTTC
CASSLRQGAGEQYF
>TRBD2|-|TRBJ2-7|TRBV5-1
TGCGCCAGCAGCCCATTATCGAGCGGGGACTCCTACGAGCAGTACTTC
CASSPLSSGDSYEQYF
>TRBD1|-|TRBJ2-2|TRBV10-3
TGTGCCATCAGCGAAGGACAGGGCACCGGGGAGCTGTTTTTT
CAISEGQGTGELFF
>TRBD1|-|TRBJ1-1|TRBV7-9
TGTGCCAGCAGCGCGGACCCCGGGACAGCCAACACTGAAGCTTTCTTT
CASSADPGTANTEAFF
>-|-|TRBJ2-7|TRBV27
TGTGCCAGCAGTTTTGGCGGGACCTACGAGCAGTACTTC
CASSFGGTYEQYF
>-|-|TRBJ2-7|TRBV11-2
TGTGCCAGCAGCATGGGACCCACCTACGAGCAGTACTTC
CASSMGPTYEQYF
>TRBD2|-|TRBJ2-3|TRBV15
TGTGCCACCAGCAGAGAGGTTGGTAGCGGGCTCGATACGCAGTATTTT
CATSREVGSGLDTQYF
>TRBD1|-|TRBJ2-7|TRBV7-3
TGTGCCAGCAGCTTAACAGGGGGCGCAAAGGACGAGCAGTACTTC
CASSLTGGAKDEQYF
>-|once|TRBJ2-1|TRBV4-1
TGCGCCCGTCACAATGAGCAGTTCTTC
CARHNEQFF
>-|-|TRBJ1-2|TRBV30
TGTGCCTGGAGTGTAGTAAACTTAGATGGCTACACCTTC
CAWSVVNLDGYTF
>TRBD1|-|TRBJ2-7|TRBV4-3
TGCGCCAGCAGCCAAGTTAACAGGGGTTGCGAGCAGTACTTC
CASSQVNRGCEQYF
>-|-|TRBJ2-7|TRBV18
TGTGCCAGCTCACCGACAGAAAAGAACTCCTACGAGCAGTACTTC
CASSPTEKNSYEQYF
>-|-|TRBJ2-2|TRBV28
TGTGCCAGCACTCCCACGGGGACATTGGGCACCGGGGAGCTGTTTTTT
CASTPTGTLGTGELFF
>TRBD1|-|TRBJ2-2|TRBV4-3
TGCGCCAGCAGCCAATACCCCCAAGGGACAGGGGCGCGTTGGGGAAGGGCCGGGGAGCTGTTTTTT
CASSQYPQGTGARWGRAGELFF
>-|-|TRBJ1-3|TRBV4-3
TGCGCCAGCAGCCAAGATGGACGGAGCTCTGGAAACACCATATATTTT
CASSQDGRSSGNTIYF
>-|-|TRBJ1-1|TRBV10-3
TGTGCCATCAGTGAGTCTGCGGGGCTGAACACTGAAGCTTTCTTT
CAISESAGLNTEAFF
>-|-|TRBJ2-3|TRBV19
TGTGCCAGTAGTTCGCTGCCGGGACGCAAAGGGACAGATACGCAGTATTTT
CASSSLPGRKGTDTQYF
>TRBD1|-|TRBJ2-3|TRBV27
TGTGCCAGCAGCCCGCAGGGGGCTAGCACAGATACGCAGTATTTT
CASSPQGASTDTQYF
>-|-|TRBJ1-1|TRBV7-9
TGTGCCAGCAGCCAAGCACAGGGAGAGAACACTGAAGCTTTCTTT
CASSQAQGENTEAFF
>-|-|TRBJ2-7|TRBV27
TGTGCCAGCAGTTGGGGGGTCTCCTCCGAGCAGTACTTC
CASSWGVSSEQYF
>-|-|TRBJ2-1|TRBV27
TGTGCCAGCAGTTTAGGGGACGGCTACAATGAGCAGTTCTTC
CASSLGDGYNEQFF
>TRBD2|once|TRBJ2-1|TRBV27
TGTGCCAGTACCCCCGGACTAGCCCCTTACAATGAGCAGTTCTTC
CASTPGLAPYNEQFF
>-|-|TRBJ2-7|TRBV27
TGTGCCAGCAGTTTATTAGTGTCCGGAAATCCCTACGAGCAGTACTTC
CASSLLVSGNPYEQYF
>TRBD2|-|TRBJ2-7|TRBV2
TGTGCCAGCATCCCGTTGGGGACTAGCGGCTACGAGCAGTACTTC
CASIPLGTSGYEQYF
>-|-|TRBJ2-7|TRBV7-9
TGTGCCAGCAGCATGCGGGACACCAACTCCTACGAGCAGTACTTC
CASSMRDTNSYEQYF
>TRBD1|-|TRBJ1-1|TRBV13
TGTGCCAGCAGCCTACCCCCGGGACAGATAAACACTGAAGCTTTCTTT
CASSLPPGQINTEAFF
>-|-|TRBJ1-2|TRBV5-6
TGTGCCAGCAGCTTGGCTGGTGGCAGGCCGGGGTACACCTTC
CASSLAGGRPGYTF
>-|-|TRBJ1-1|TRBV28
TGTGCCAGTAGCACCCTCATGAACACTGAAGCTTTCTTT
CASSTLMNTEAFF
>-|once|TRBJ2-4|TRBV4-2
TGTGCCAGCAGCCACCTTAGCGGCAGCCCCAAAAACATTCAGTACTTC
CASSHLSGSPKNIQYF
>-|-|TRBJ1-2|TRBV4-3
TGCGCCAGCAGCCAAGAGATTGGGCTGCGGCGGGGCTACACCTTC
CASSQEIGLRRGYTF
>-|-|TRBJ2-7|TRBV2
TGTGCCAGCAGTGGGTACAGCTCCTACGAGCAGTACTTC
CASSGYSSYEQYF
>-|-|TRBJ2-1|TRBV6-6
TGTGCCAGCAGTTACTCGATCATGCCTCTTGAGCAGTTCTTC
CASSYSIMPLEQFF
>-|-|TRBJ2-2|TRBV11-2
TGTGCCAGCAGCTTGGGACTGGCCAACACCGGGGAGCTGTTTTTT
CASSLGLANTGELFF
>-|-|TRBJ2-7|TRBV14
TGTGCCAGCAGCCAAGGCGGACCATCCTCCTACGAGCAGTACTTC
CASSQGGPSSYEQYF
>-|-|TRBJ2-7|TRBV25-1
TGTGCCAGCAGTCAAGGTCCCGAGCAGTACTTC
CASSQGPEQYF